These T cell receptor beta chains were read from a single sample in a study of CD8 T cells in Susac syndrome. TCRdb reprocessed the immunoSEQ multiplex PCR reads via MiXCR and lists one record per CDR3 protein. This table holds 150,000 to 200,000 distinct CDR3 sequences, 80% to 95% found once. The sequencing input was CD4+ T cells from PBMCs. These receptors were taken from a human donor in good health. Each CDR3 is given with its conserved first and last residue. D genes are given only for firm matches. Expanded clones are given a class, and other clones once, few, many or no size at all.

clone_size,j_call,v_call,d_call,cdr3_nt,cdr3_aa
.,TRBJ1-1,TRBV9,.,TGTGCCAGCAGTCCACCGGGGTATGGAGCTTTCTTT,CASSPPGYGAFF
.,TRBJ2-1,TRBV5-1,.,TGCGCCAGCAGCTTGGGGGGTATCGATGAGCAGTTCTTC,CASSLGGIDEQFF
.,TRBJ2-5,TRBV5-1,.,TGCGCCAGCAGCTCGACCCCGTCGATGGAGACCCAGTACTTC,CASSSTPSMETQYF
.,TRBJ1-2,TRBV27,.,TGTGCCAGCACACCTTCGGGCAACTATGGCTACACCTTC,CASTPSGNYGYTF
.,TRBJ2-5,TRBV19,.,TGTGCCAGTAGTCGGAGGATTGCGGAGACCCAGTACTTC,CASSRRIAETQYF
.,TRBJ1-4,TRBV7-2,.,TGTGCCAGCGCCCAGGACCTATCAACTAATGAAAAACTGTTTTTT,CASAQDLSTNEKLFF
once,TRBJ1-2,TRBV29-1,TRBD1,TGCGCCTTCCACTGGGACAGGACCTATGGCTACACCTTC,CAFHWDRTYGYTF
.,TRBJ1-1,TRBV5-1,.,TGCGCCAGCAGCTTGGAGGACCAAGCTTTCTTT,CASSLEDQAFF
.,TRBJ2-3,TRBV12-3/TRBV12-4,.,TGTGCCAGCAGTCTACAGGGTTTTAGCACAGATACGCAGTATTTT,CASSLQGFSTDTQYF
.,TRBJ2-1,TRBV27,.,TGTGCCAGCAGTTTTCTCCGGGGATCTTTTTTCAATGAGCAGTTCTTC,CASSFLRGSFFNEQFF
.,TRBJ1-6,TRBV19,.,TGTGCCAGTAATTACGCAGTCTATAATTCACCCCTCCACTTT,CASNYAVYNSPLHF
.,TRBJ2-6,TRBV27,.,TGTGCCAGCAGTTTCGCCGGGACCCCCCCCGTCCTGACTTTC,CASSFAGTPPVLTF
.,TRBJ2-7,TRBV6-2/TRBV6-3,.,TGTGCCAGCAGTTACTCAGCCTACGAGCAGTACTTC,CASSYSAYEQYF
.,TRBJ1-1,TRBV20-1,.,TGCAGTGCTAGAGATCTGGGGGGCTACAACACTGAAGCTTTCTTT,CSARDLGGYNTEAFF
.,TRBJ2-1,TRBV7-2,.,TGTGCCAGCAGCTTACGGGTCAGCTGGTTCTTC,CASSLRVSWFF
.,TRBJ1-1,TRBV5-6,TRBD1,TGTGCCAGCAGCTCCCGGGACAGGGCTTTTGGGACTGAAGCTTTCTTT,CASSSRDRAFGTEAFF
.,TRBJ2-7,TRBV11-2,.,TGTGCCAGCAGCTTAGATTCATGGGTCACCTCCTACGAGCAGTACTTC,CASSLDSWVTSYEQYF
.,TRBJ2-1,TRBV20-1,TRBD2,TGCAGTGCTAGAGAGGGGGGGTTCAATGAGCAGTTCTTC,CSAREGGFNEQFF
.,TRBJ1-2,TRBV10-2,TRBD1,TGCGCCAGCAGTGATCTGGGACAGGGAGGCGGCTACACCTTC,CASSDLGQGGGYTF
.,TRBJ2-2,TRBV6-4,TRBD1,TGTGCCAGCAGAGGACAGGGAACCGGGGAGCTGTTTTTT,CASRGQGTGELFF
.,TRBJ1-5,TRBV7-9,TRBD1,TGTGCCAGCAGCTCGGGACAGGGGTACAATCAGCCCCAGCATTTT,CASSSGQGYNQPQHF
.,TRBJ2-7,TRBV7-3,TRBD1,TGTGCCAGCAGCTTATCCTCCCTGGACAGGGGGTTCTACGAGCAGTACTTC,CASSLSSLDRGFYEQYF
.,TRBJ2-1,TRBV3-1,.,TGTGCCAGCAGCCAAACCCAGAGCTCCTACAATGAGCAGTTCTTC,CASSQTQSSYNEQFF
.,TRBJ2-5,TRBV30,.,TGTGCCTGGCAAAGGGGGGGCTTGCAAGAGACCCAGTACTTC,CAWQRGGLQETQYF
.,TRBJ1-2,TRBV11-1,.,TGTGCCAGCAGCTTAGATGGTGGAAACTATGGCTACACCTTC,CASSLDGGNYGYTF
.,TRBJ2-3,TRBV11-2,.,TGTGCCAGCAGCCCGACAGTTTCTAGGCTCACAGATACGCAGTATTTT,CASSPTVSRLTDTQYF
.,TRBJ2-3,TRBV3-1,TRBD2,TGTGCCAGCAGCTCCCCGGGACTAGCGGGGCAGTATTTT,CASSSPGLAGQYF